The 2 T cell receptor beta chains below were found in one sample sequenced in a study of cytomegalovirus exposure and HLA in healthy donors. Primers: 60 Vbeta forward and 13 Jbeta reverse. The repertoire was sequenced with immunoSEQ multiplex PCR; TCRdb's copy has only in-frame clones and lacks some. The sample lists about 120,000 clones; roughly 82% were seen once. The sample comprised PBMCs. Receptors were obtained from a young woman in good health and CMV-seronegative.

V is TRBV5-1 and J is TRBJ2-7; unclear D gene. Per the germline V gene, CDR1 is SGHRS and CDR2 is YFSETQ. Deletions cut 4 bases from V and 0 bases from J, with 20 bases between. The CDR3 runs to 17 residues. CDR3 in amino acids: CASSIGSLGSSSYEQYF. Written as DNA, the CDR3 is TGCGCCAGCAGCATCGGCTCCCTAGGCAGCTCCTCCTACGAGCAGTACTTC.

The chain carries TRBV7-9 and TRBJ2-5; no clear D gene. V was pared by 3 bases and J by 0 bases, with 11 bases between. The CDR3 is 15 residues long. CDR1 SEHNR and CDR2 FQNEAQ come from the germline V gene (reference sequence). The CDR3 DNA follows: TGTGCCAGCAGCTTTTTAGCTCCGTACCAAGAGACCCAGTACTTC. It codes for CASSFLAPYQETQYF.